A single sample is the source of the 17 T cell receptor beta chains below, sequenced in a study of blood T cell repertoires in COVID-19. TCRdb keeps only in-frame clones here, not all; method: immunoSEQ multiplex PCR. The sample records 400,000 to 500,000 clones, approximately 90% being singletons. Sequencing was done on a sample of PBMCs or T cells enriched from blood (not recorded which). These receptors all come from a woman aged 18-35 years who had been exposed to COVID-19.

This chain links TRBV6-5 with TRBJ1-4; TRBD1 agrees at 9 bases. V lost 6 bases and J lost 7; bases outside the gene matches: 9. There are 15 residues in the CDR3. Germline V gives CDR1 MNHEY, CDR2 SVGAGI. The CDR3 DNA reads as TGTGCCAGCAGGGGGCTGACAGGGGGTTTTGAAAAACTGTTTTTT. Protein product: CASRGLTGGFEKLFF.

This clone occurred once. The chain carries TRBV5-1 and TRBJ1-1; 8 nucleotides align to TRBD1. Germline V gives CDR1 SGHRS, CDR2 YFSETQ. The CDR3 covers 13 residues. The V segment lost 0 bases and the J segment 8 bases; nucleotides outside the gene matches: 3. The CDR3 coding sequence is TGCGCCAGCAGCTTGGTGTACAGGGGGGAAGCTTTCTTT. Protein: CASSLVYRGEAFF.

The chain employs TRBV7-9 and TRBJ1-5, with TRBD1 matching 7 bases. CDR3 length: 11 residues. Trimming at V came to 5 bases and at J to 12 bases, leaving 4 bases not matched to a gene. Germline assignment: CDR1 SEHNR and CDR2 FQNEAQ (reference sequence). The CDR3 DNA follows: TGTGCCAGCAGCACCGGACAGGTCCAGCATTTT. Its translation: CASSTGQVQHF.

The rearrangement joins TRBV19 to TRBJ2-3; a possible D gene is TRBD1 (5 bases). Per germline, CDR1 LNHDA and CDR2 SQIVND (reference sequence). CDR3 length equals 14 residues. With 7 bases removed from V and 5 bases from J, the gap between germline ends came to 16 bases. CDR3 nucleotide sequence: TGTGCCAGTAAGCAGGGAACCTACGAAGATACGCAGTATTTT. Translating it yields CASKQGTYEDTQYF.

This clone was counted a few times. This sample includes further DNA sequences coding for the same CDR3. CDR3 DNA: TGTGCCAGCAGCCAAGATAGGGGAACTGAAGCTTTCTTT. It encodes CASSQDRGTEAFF. The chain combines TRBV3-1 (or the pseudogene TRBV3-2) with TRBJ1-1, with D possibly being TRBD1 (5 bases). Germline V gives CDR1 LGHDT, CDR2 YNNKEL (reference sequence). Between the trimmed V and J ends, which lost 0 bases and 5 bases, there was a span of 7 bases. The CDR3 loop spans 13 amino acids.

The V gene is TRBV6-5, the J gene TRBJ2-7; 9 nucleotides align to TRBD1. Germline V gene lookup returns CDR1 MNHEY and CDR2 SVGAGI. V dropped 8 bases and J dropped 2; count of bases not matched to a gene: 7. This CDR3 has 14 amino acids. The CDR3 reads CASWSGQGPYEQYF. The CDR3 DNA reads as TGTGCCAGCTGGTCGGGACAGGGACCCTACGAGCAGTACTTC.

The chain joins TRBV24-1 to TRBJ2-1; TRBD2 might be the D (6 bases). The germline V gene encodes CDR1 KGHDR and CDR2 SFDVKD. The CDR3 spans 16 residues. V lost 7 bases to trimming and J lost 8 bases, with 23 bases between them. The CDR3 DNA reads TGTGCCACCAGCCAATCGGGGGAGCCAGTAGTGGATGAGCAGTTCTTC. It specifies CATSQSGEPVVDEQFF.

The CDR3 DNA reads TGTGCCAGCAGTAAGGCAGGGTCGAGGGAGACCCAGTACTTC. It yields the protein CASSKAGSRETQYF. The chain has TRBV9 and TRBJ2-5, with D tentatively TRBD1 (5 bases). V was clipped by 5 bases and J by 5 bases, with 16 bases between them. Germline lookup yields CDR1 SGDLS and CDR2 YYNGEE. This CDR3 region has 14 residues.

The genes are TRBV18 and TRBJ2-2, with 7 bases matching TRBD2. This CDR3 contains 14 residues. V shed 6 bases, J shed 7 bases, and the junction held 8 bases outside the gene matches. In germline, CDR1 is KGHSH, CDR2 LQKENI. CDR3 DNA: TGTGCCAGCTCCGGGGACTATACTATCGGGGAGCTGTTTTTT. The encoded protein is CASSGDYTIGELFF.

CDR3 sequence reads: CASKRRDSLNSPLHF. The DNA for the CDR3 is TGTGCCAGTAAACGAAGGGACAGTCTTAATTCACCCCTCCACTTT. The rearrangement links TRBV19 to TRBJ1-6, with 7 nucleotides matching TRBD1. V lost 7 bases and J lost 6; bases outside the gene matches: 9. This CDR3 is built from 15 residues. Germline V CDR1 and CDR2: LNHDA, SQIVND (reference sequence).

The genes are TRBV6-5 and TRBJ2-1; D may be TRBD1 (5 bases). CDR3 length: 16 amino acids. Trimming removed 1 base at V and 2 bases at J, with 12 bases between. Germline V gives CDR1 MNHEY, CDR2 SVGAGI. The CDR3 sequence: CASSYYRQPTYNEQFF. CDR3 nucleotide sequence: TGTGCCAGCAGTTACTATAGACAGCCGACCTACAATGAGCAGTTCTTC.

This clone is a singleton in its sample. This rearrangement joins TRBV7-2 to TRBJ1-3; possible D gene TRBD1, 5 bases. CDR3 length: 14 residues. Germline loops: CDR1 SGHTA, CDR2 FQGNSA. V lost 4 bases and J 4 bases, leaving 11 bases between the germline ends. CDR3 nucleotide sequence: TGTGCCAGCAGCTCCCAGGGCACCGGAAACACCATATATTTT. It translates to CASSSQGTGNTIYF.

This clone was detected once. The chain has TRBV28 and TRBJ1-1; 9 bases map to TRBD1. The CDR3 length is 14 residues. V lost 5 bases, J lost 6 bases, and 7 bases stayed unmatched. Germline V gene sequence: CDR1 MDHEN, CDR2 SYDVKM. The CDR3 is CASSTLQGAAEAFF. For the CDR3, the DNA is TGTGCCAGCAGTACCCTACAGGGGGCCGCTGAAGCTTTCTTT. Supplemented by reference TRBV28 and TRBJ1-1, the full variable domain reads DVKVTQSSRYLVKRTGEKVFLECVQDMDHENMFWYRQDPGLGLRLIYFSYDVKMKEKGDIPEGYSVSREKKERFSLILESASTNQTSMYLCASSTLQGAAEAFFGQGTRLTVV.

V gene TRBV13 combines with J gene TRBJ2-2; D uncertain. The CDR3 covers 15 residues. Looked up from germline, CDR1 is PRHDT and CDR2 is FYEKMQ (reference sequence). V lost 3 bases and J lost 5, with 13 bases in between. In DNA, the CDR3 is TGTGCCAGCAGCTTCCCCAATGGGCGTACCGGGGAGCTGTTTTTT. This gives the protein CASSFPNGRTGELFF.

V is TRBV15 and J is TRBJ2-5; TRBD1 aligns across 7 bases. This CDR3 has 16 amino acids. V lost 0 bases to trimming and J lost 3 bases; unmatched junction nucleotides: 7. Per germline, CDR1 LNHNV and CDR2 YYDKDF (reference sequence). CDR3: CATSREGGDREETQYF. Here the CDR3 DNA reads TGTGCCACCAGCAGAGAAGGTGGGGACAGAGAAGAGACCCAGTACTTC. Full variable domain (rest looked up from reference TRBV15 and TRBJ2-5): DAMVIQNPRYQVTQFGKPVTLSCSQTLNHNVMYWYQQKSSQAPKLLFHYYDKDFNNEADTPDNFQSRRPNTSFCFLDIRSPGLGDTAMYLCATSREGGDREETQYFGPGTRLLVL.

This chain connects TRBV28 to TRBJ2-7; 12 nucleotides agree with TRBD1. The CDR3 loop spans 15 amino acids. Looked up from germline, CDR1 is MDHEN and CDR2 is SYDVKM. After removal of 4 bases from V and 5 bases from J, the junction contained 6 bases not matched to a gene. In DNA, the CDR3 is TGTGCCAGCAGTTATCCGGGACAGGGGGCTGACGAGCAGTACTTC. Residues: CASSYPGQGADEQYF.

V usage is TRBV5-1 and J usage is TRBJ2-7, with 10 positions matching TRBD2. The CDR3 runs to 15 residues. CDR1 is SGHRS and CDR2 is YFSETQ in the germline V gene. Losses at the gene ends were 7 bases for V and 0 bases for J; bases not matched to a gene: 7. Here the CDR3 DNA reads TGCGCCAGCGGACCTGGGACTAGCGCCTCCTACGAGCAGTACTTC. Its protein is CASGPGTSASYEQYF.